The entry below describes one TCR beta chain. Methods used by the authors: Amplification of reference gene primers provided the estimated nucleated cell counts. TCRdb keeps only in-frame clones here, not all; method: immunoSEQ multiplex PCR. Clonal size and the V and J genes are those of that table, whereas D and trimming came from the DNA. The data show under 250,000 clones, 85% to 90% seen once. With V trimmed by 5 bases and J by 4 bases, 7 bases remained unmatched. The CDR3 consists of 16 residues. CDR1 is SGHAT, CDR2 FQNNGV, per germline. This record belongs to a study of blood T cell repertoires in COVID-19. Study details: Acute and convalescent COVID-19 specimens originated in the United States, Italy and Spain. Sources were T cells, B-cell-depleted T cells, or PBMCs; the material itself was cDNA or gDNA.

Seattle patients were enrolled while actively infected and followed longitudinally. This chain connects TRBV11-2 to TRBJ2-3; 12 bases agree with TRBD2. Sequencing was done on a sample of peripheral blood. This receptor was identified in a man aged 50 to 60 with COVID-19, enrolled during active disease. The CDR3 sequence: CASSLGLAGRADTQYF. CDR3 DNA sequence: TGTGCCAGCAGCCTAGGACTAGCGGGGCGCGCAGATACGCAGTATTTT.